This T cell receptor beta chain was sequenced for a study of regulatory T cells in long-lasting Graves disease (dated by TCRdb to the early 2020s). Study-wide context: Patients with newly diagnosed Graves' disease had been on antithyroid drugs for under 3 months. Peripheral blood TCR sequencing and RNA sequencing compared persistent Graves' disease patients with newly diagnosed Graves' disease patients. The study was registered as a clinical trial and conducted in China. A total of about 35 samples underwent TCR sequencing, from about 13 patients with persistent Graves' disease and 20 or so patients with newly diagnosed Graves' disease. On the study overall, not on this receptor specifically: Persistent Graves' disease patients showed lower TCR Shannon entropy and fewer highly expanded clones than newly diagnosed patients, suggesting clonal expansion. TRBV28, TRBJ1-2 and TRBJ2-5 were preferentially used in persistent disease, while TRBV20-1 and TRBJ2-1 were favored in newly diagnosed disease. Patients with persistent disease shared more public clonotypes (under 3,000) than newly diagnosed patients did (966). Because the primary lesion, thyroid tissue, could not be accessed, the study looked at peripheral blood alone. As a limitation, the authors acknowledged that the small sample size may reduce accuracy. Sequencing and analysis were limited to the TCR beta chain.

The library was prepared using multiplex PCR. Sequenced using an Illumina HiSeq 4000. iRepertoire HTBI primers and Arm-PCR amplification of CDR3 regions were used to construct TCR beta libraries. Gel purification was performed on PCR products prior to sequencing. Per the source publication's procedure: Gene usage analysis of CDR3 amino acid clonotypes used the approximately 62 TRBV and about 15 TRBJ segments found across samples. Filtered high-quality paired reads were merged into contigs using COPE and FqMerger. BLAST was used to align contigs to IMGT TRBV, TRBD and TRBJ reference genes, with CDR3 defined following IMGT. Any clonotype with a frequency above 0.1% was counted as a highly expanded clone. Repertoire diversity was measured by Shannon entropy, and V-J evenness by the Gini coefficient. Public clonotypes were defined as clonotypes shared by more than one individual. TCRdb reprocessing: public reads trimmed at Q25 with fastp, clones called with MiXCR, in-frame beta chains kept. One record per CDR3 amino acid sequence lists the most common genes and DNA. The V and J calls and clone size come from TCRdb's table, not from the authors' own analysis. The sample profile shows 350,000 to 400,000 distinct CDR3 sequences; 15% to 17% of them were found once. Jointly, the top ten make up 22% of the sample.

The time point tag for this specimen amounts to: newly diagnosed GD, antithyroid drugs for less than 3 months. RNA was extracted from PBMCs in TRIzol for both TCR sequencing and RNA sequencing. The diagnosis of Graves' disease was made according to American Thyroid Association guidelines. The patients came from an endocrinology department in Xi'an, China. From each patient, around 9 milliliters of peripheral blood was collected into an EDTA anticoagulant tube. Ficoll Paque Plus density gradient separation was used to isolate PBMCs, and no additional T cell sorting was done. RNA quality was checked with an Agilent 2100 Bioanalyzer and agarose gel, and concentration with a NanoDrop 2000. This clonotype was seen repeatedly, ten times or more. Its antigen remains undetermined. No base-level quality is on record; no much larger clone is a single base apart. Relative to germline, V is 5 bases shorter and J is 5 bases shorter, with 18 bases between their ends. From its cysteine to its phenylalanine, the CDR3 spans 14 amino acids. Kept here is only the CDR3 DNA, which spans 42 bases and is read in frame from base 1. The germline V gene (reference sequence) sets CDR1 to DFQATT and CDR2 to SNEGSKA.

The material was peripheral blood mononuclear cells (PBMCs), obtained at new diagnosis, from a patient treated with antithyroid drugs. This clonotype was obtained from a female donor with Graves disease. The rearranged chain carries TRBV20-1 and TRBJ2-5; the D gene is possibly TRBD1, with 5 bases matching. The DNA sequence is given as TGCAGTGCTGGGCCGATTGGCAGGGCGGAGACCCAGTACTTC. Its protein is CSAGPIGRAETQYF.